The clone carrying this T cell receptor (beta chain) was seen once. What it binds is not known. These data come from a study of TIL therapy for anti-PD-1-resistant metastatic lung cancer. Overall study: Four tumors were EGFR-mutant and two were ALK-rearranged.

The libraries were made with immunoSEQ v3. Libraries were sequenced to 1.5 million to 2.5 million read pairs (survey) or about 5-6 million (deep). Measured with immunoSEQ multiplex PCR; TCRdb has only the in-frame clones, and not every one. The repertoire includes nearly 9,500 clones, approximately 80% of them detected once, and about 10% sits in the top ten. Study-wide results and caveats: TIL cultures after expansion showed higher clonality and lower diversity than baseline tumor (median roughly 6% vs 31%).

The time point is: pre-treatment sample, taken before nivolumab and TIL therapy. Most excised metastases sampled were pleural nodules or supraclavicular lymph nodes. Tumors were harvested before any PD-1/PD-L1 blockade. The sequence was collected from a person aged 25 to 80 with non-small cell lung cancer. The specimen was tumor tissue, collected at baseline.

Here the CDR3 reads CASSLVLQTGTGSASGNTIYF. CDR3 nucleotide sequence: TGTGCCAGCAGCTTAGTTTTGCAAACCGGGACAGGGAGTGCGTCTGGAAACACCATATATTTT. This chain joins TRBV13 and TRBJ1-3; 9 nucleotides match TRBD1. Germline assignment: CDR1 PRHDT and CDR2 FYEKMQ (reference sequence). This CDR3 has 21 residues. V lost 1 base to trimming and J lost 1 base; unmatched junction nucleotides: 17.